Sequencing of this T cell receptor (beta chain) was carried out in a study of blood T cells in healthy people across ages. General study points: Long-lived and aged donors differed, with more naive CD4+ cells and higher diversity in the long-lived.

The amount of total RNA extracted per sample was at least 5.5 micrograms. Concerning this clonotype itself: Its antigen is currently unknown.

PCR was performed a second time for about 7 to 11 cycles using a sample-barcoded 5' primer and a J-beta primer mix. MiXCR, run by TCRdb on the 5' RACE reads, gives a single entry per CDR3 protein. The table has approximately 830,000 distinct CDR3 sequences, about 59% seen once. CDR3 size: 19 residues. The V and J ends lost 0 bases and 2 bases respectively, with 22 bases between them. Germline V CDR1 and CDR2: WNHNN, SYGVQD (reference sequence). This TCR derives from a man younger than 45 in good health. The chain employs TRBV10-1 and TRBJ2-5; possible D gene TRBD2, 5 bases. Sequenced input: blood. This chain's CDR3 is CASSESDGERPGIQETQYF. The CDR3 DNA reads TGCGCCAGCAGTGAGTCGGACGGGGAACGACCAGGCATACAAGAGACCCAGTACTTC.